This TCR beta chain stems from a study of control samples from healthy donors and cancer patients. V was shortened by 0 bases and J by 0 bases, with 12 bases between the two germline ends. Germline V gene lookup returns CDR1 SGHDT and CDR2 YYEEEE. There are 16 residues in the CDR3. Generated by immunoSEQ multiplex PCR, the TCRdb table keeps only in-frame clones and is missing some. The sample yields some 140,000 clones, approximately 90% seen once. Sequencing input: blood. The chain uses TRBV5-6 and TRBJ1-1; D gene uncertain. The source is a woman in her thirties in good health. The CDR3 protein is CASSLVFGKVNTEAFF. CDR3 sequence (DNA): TGTGCCAGCAGCTTGGTGTTCGGTAAAGTGAACACTGAAGCTTTCTTT.